The present T cell receptor (beta chain) was sequenced within a study of T cells in Graves' hyperthyroidism and ophthalmopathy. V lost 6 bases, J lost 2 bases, and 11 bases lay in between. CDR3 length equals 12 residues. Per germline, CDR1 DFQATT and CDR2 SNEGSKA (reference sequence). The TCR beta CDR3 regions underwent amplification using RNA transcripts as the source. HTBI primers were used for first-round RT-PCR of the TCR CDR3. TCRdb re-called the multiplex PCR reads through MiXCR, storing one row per CDR3 protein. Among 250,000 to 350,000 distinct CDR3 sequences, approximately 17% were seen once, and the ten largest hold 55% to 60%. Uncontrolled infection, other autoimmune disease, pregnancy or lactation led to exclusion. PBMCs came from 10 ml fresh peripheral blood. Many counts were recorded for this clonotype.

This sequence was found in a woman aged 55 to 70 with Graves' ophthalmopathy. The chain links TRBV20-1 to TRBJ2-7, with D unresolved. The sample consisted of blood. The CDR3 loop is CSAADVAYEQYF. CDR3 sequence (DNA): TGCAGTGCCGCTGACGTGGCCTACGAGCAGTACTTC.